This T cell receptor (beta chain) was captured in a study of PD-1 blockade in classical Hodgkin lymphoma. Overall study: On a schedule of every 2 weeks, patients received nivolumab 3 mg/kg intravenously.

In every patient, relapse followed autologous stem cell transplantation, while exposure to brentuximab vedotin differed. Within the sample, this clone is medium-sized. The antigen is unknown. TCRdb's table, derived via immunoSEQ multiplex PCR, lists solely in-frame clones and lacks some. The table has fewer than 25,000 clones, 70% to 80% seen once. The ends lost 6 bases at V and 4 bases at J; junction bases unmatched: 5. The CDR3 runs 13 residues. CDR1 is MNHEY, CDR2 SMNVEV, per germline (reference sequence). Regarding the study as a whole: The baseline diversity of complete responders showed similarity to that of newly diagnosed patients. Significantly greater TCR diversity emerged by C4D1 in CD4+ cells but not CD8+ cells. At baseline, newly diagnosed patients reportedly showed less TCR diversity than healthy donors.

The receptor was isolated from a human donor with classical Hodgkin lymphoma. Sequencing used peripheral blood mononuclear cells (PBMCs), obtained at baseline. J is TRBJ2-7 and V is TRBV27, with TRBD2 matching over 8 bases. The CDR3 DNA reads as TGTGCCAGCAGGGTTAGCGGGGATTACGAGCAGTACTTC. Its protein product is CASRVSGDYEQYF.